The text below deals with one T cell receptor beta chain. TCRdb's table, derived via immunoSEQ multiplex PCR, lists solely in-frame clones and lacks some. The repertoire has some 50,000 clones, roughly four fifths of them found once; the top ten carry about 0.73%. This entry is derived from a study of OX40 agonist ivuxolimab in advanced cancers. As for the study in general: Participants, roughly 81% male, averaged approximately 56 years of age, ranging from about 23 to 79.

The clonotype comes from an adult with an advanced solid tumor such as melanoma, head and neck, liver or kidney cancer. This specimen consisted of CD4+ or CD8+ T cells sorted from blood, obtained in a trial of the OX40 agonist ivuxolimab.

The CDR3 reads CASSFSRQGNTEAFF. Here the CDR3 DNA reads TGCGCCAGCAGCTTTTCTCGCCAGGGGAACACTGAAGCTTTCTTT. This chain links TRBV5-1 with TRBJ1-1; possibly TRBD1 for D (5 bases). The ends were cut back, 2 bases at V and 1 base at J, with 12 bases in the middle. The CDR3 loop spans 15 amino acids. Germline V gene lookup returns CDR1 SGHRS and CDR2 YFSETQ.